Sequencing of this T cell receptor beta chain was carried out in a study of cytomegalovirus exposure and HLA in healthy donors. The CDR3 runs 13 residues. Germline values: CDR1 MNHEY, CDR2 SMNVEV (reference sequence). Trimming removed 6 bases from V and 8 bases from J; junction bases left unmatched: 7. Only a few counts were recorded for this clone. Primers: 60 Vbeta forward and 13 Jbeta reverse. Sequenced by immunoSEQ multiplex PCR; TCRdb stores in-frame clones only, minus some. The table records about 130,000 clones, about 78% of them present only once. The chain employs TRBV27 and TRBJ1-2; 9 bases line up with TRBD1. This sequence was found in a human donor in good health. Material for sequencing was PBMCs. The CDR3 nucleotides read TGTGCCAGCAGAGATACAGGGGGCTGGGGCTACACCTTC. This translates into CASRDTGGWGYTF.